These 10 T cell receptor beta chains were sequenced from one sample in a study of blood T cell repertoires in COVID-19. Sequencing was performed with immunoSEQ multiplex PCR; in TCRdb, only in-frame clones are kept and a portion is missing. The table shows a few hundred thousand clones, with around 88% occurring only once. Sequences were obtained from PBMCs or T cells enriched from blood (not recorded which). The receptors were sampled from a woman aged 40 to 50 who had recovered from COVID-19.

The chain employs TRBV10-3 and TRBJ2-1; 8 nucleotides agree with TRBD2. Germline values: CDR1 ENHRY, CDR2 SYGVKD. The V gene end was trimmed by 0 bases and the J gene end by 7 bases; junction bases not matched to a gene: 8. This CDR3 spans 16 amino acids. CDR3 nucleotide sequence: TGTGCCATCAGTGAGTCGACCCAGCGGGAGTGGAATGAGCAGTTCTTC. It translates to CAISESTQREWNEQFF.

The V and J genes are TRBV9 and TRBJ2-5, with D maybe TRBD1 (5 bases). The germline CDR1 and CDR2 sequences are SGDLS and YYNGEE. CDR3 length: 13 residues. V was pared by 3 bases and J by 5 bases, with 11 bases between. The CDR3 region is CASSAQGWETQYF. As DNA, the CDR3 is TGTGCCAGCAGCGCCCAGGGTTGGGAGACCCAGTACTTC. Drawing the rest from reference TRBV9 and TRBJ2-5, the complete variable domain is DSGVTQTPKHLITATGQRVTLRCSPRSGDLSVYWYQQSLDQGLQFLIQYYNGEERAKGNILERFSAQQFPDLHSELNLSSLELGDSALYFCASSAQGWETQYFGPGTRLLVL.

The gene calls are TRBV28 and TRBJ2-1; D is uncertain. Germline loops: CDR1 MDHEN, CDR2 SYDVKM. V was pared by 7 bases and J by 1 base, with 11 bases between. The CDR3 runs to 14 residues. CDR3 sequence: CASIASSSYNEQFF. As DNA, the CDR3 is TGTGCCAGCATAGCATCCTCGTCCTACAATGAGCAGTTCTTC.

The V call is TRBV18, the J call TRBJ2-5; 10 bases agree with TRBD1. CDR3 length: 16 amino acids. Germline V gene lookup returns CDR1 KGHSH and CDR2 LQKENI. With V trimmed by 6 bases and J by 5 bases, 12 bases remained unmatched. CDR3 bases: TGTGCCAGCTCCCGAGACAGGGGGCTGGAGGGGGAGACCCAGTACTTC. Encoded protein: CASSRDRGLEGETQYF.

J is TRBJ1-5 and V is TRBV10-3; 7 bases fit TRBD1. With V trimmed by 4 bases and J by 4 bases, 7 bases remained unmatched. The germline V gene encodes CDR1 ENHRY and CDR2 SYGVKD. There are 15 residues in the CDR3. In nucleotides, the CDR3 is TGTGCCATCAGTGTGGCAGGGGGAGGAAATCAGCCCCAGCATTTT. Translation: CAISVAGGGNQPQHF.

The genes are TRBV24-1 and TRBJ2-1, with 10 bases aligning to TRBD2. Germline-derived CDR1 and CDR2 are KGHDR and SFDVKD. J lost 10 bases, V lost 5 bases, and 7 bases had no gene match. The length of the CDR3 is 14 residues. CDR3 in DNA: TGTGCCACCAGTGGCGGGACTAGCGTCGAGGAGCAGTTCTTC. This translates into CATSGGTSVEEQFF.

The chain recombines TRBV5-1 with TRBJ2-5; D may be TRBD2 (5 bases). The CDR3 contains 16 residues. V was cut by 0 bases and J by 5 bases, with 17 bases left in between. CDR1 and CDR2 from the germline V gene are SGHRS and YFSETQ. The CDR3, as DNA: TGCGCCAGCAGCTTGGTGGGCGGGCCCGGAGGCGAGACCCAGTACTTC. It yields the protein CASSLVGGPGGETQYF.

The chain couples TRBV5-1 to TRBJ2-2; TRBD2 aligns across 9 bases. CDR3 length: 14 amino acids. The junction had 3 bases not matched to a gene; V was cut back by 5 bases and J by 4 bases. Germline CDR1 is SGHRS and CDR2 is YFSETQ. The CDR3 sequence: CASSISGSTGELFF. The CDR3 DNA is TGCGCCAGCAGTATTAGCGGGAGCACCGGGGAGCTGTTTTTT.

The chain links TRBV7-9 to TRBJ2-3; TRBD2 matches 8 bases. Trimming removed 1 base from V and 6 bases from J; junction bases left unmatched: 3. CDR1 and CDR2 (germline): SEHNR, FQNEAQ (reference sequence). The CDR3 runs to 14 residues. CDR3 sequence reads: CASSLGRTSDTQYF. Written as DNA, the CDR3 is TGTGCCAGCAGCTTAGGCAGGACTAGCGATACGCAGTATTTT.

The V gene is TRBV30, the J gene TRBJ1-2; 8 nucleotides align to TRBD1. From germline, CDR1 is GTSNPN and CDR2 SVGIG (reference sequence). The CDR3 length is 13 residues. V lost 4 bases and J lost 3; bases outside the gene matches: 4. CDR3 coding DNA: TGTGCCTGGAACCCAGGGGGCCACTATGGCTACACCTTC. Translated: CAWNPGGHYGYTF.